What follows are 22 T cell receptor beta chains derived from one specimen sequenced in a study of T cell changes during pregnancy in multiple sclerosis. Data came from immunoSEQ multiplex PCR; TCRdb stores just in-frame clones and leaves some out. The table records around 69,000 clones, 90% to 95% of them present only once. The sequencing used peripheral blood, collected in the second trimester of pregnancy. These receptors originate from a female donor in good health, enrolled as a control in a pregnancy study.

This clone was recorded only once. V is TRBV7-9 and J is TRBJ2-2, with D possibly TRBD1 on 5 matching bases. The V end lost 5 bases, the J end lost 1 base, and 11 bases lay between the germline ends. The CDR3 is 15 residues long. CDR1 is SEHNR, CDR2 FQNEAQ, per germline (reference sequence). CDR3 amino acids: CASSPQTENTGELFF. CDR3 nucleotides: TGTGCCAGCAGCCCACAGACAGAGAACACCGGGGAGCTGTTTTTT.

V and J are TRBV11-2 and TRBJ1-3, with TRBD1 as a possible D gene (5 bases). The V end was cut by 4 bases, the J end by 2 bases, with 9 bases between. CDR3 length: 14 residues. Germline V lookup: CDR1 SGHAT, CDR2 FQNNGV. As DNA, the CDR3 is TGTGCCAGCAGCTGGGGGGTGACTGGAAACACCATATATTTT. Its protein product is CASSWGVTGNTIYF.

The J gene is TRBJ1-1, the V gene TRBV19; 7 bases fit TRBD1. The CDR3 spans 15 residues. In germline, CDR1 is LNHDA, CDR2 SQIVND (reference sequence). With V trimmed by 5 bases and J by 0 bases, 6 bases remained unmatched. The CDR3, as DNA: TGTGCCAGTAGTCCAGCGGACAGGATGAACACTGAAGCTTTCTTT. Protein product: CASSPADRMNTEAFF.

A single count supports this clone. This chain uses TRBV7-2 with TRBJ2-7, with 13 bases aligning to TRBD2. CDR1 is SGHTA, CDR2 FQGNSA, per germline. V shed 4 bases, J shed 7 bases, and the junction held 4 bases outside the gene matches. The CDR3 consists of 14 residues. CDR3 DNA sequence: TGTGCCAGCAGCTCGGGACTAGCGGGGAGGGAGCAGTACTTC. It yields the protein CASSSGLAGREQYF. Combining the CDR3 with reference TRBV7-2 and TRBJ2-7 gives the whole variable domain GAGVSQSPSNKVTEKGKDVELRCDPISGHTALYWYRQSLGQGLEFLIYFQGNSAPDKSGLPSDRFSAERTGGSVSTLTIQRTQQEDSAVYLCASSSGLAGREQYFGPGTRLTVT.

The chain has TRBV19 and TRBJ2-5; possibly TRBD1 for D (5 bases). Trimming left V 3 bases short and J 4 bases short, with 12 bases between. The CDR3 totals 14 residues. The V gene's germline CDR1 is LNHDA and CDR2 SQIVND (reference sequence). CDR3 sequence reads: CASSIRQGLETQYF. CDR3 bases: TGTGCCAGTAGTATTCGGCAGGGTTTAGAGACCCAGTACTTC.

This chain connects TRBV6-1 to TRBJ2-3; D is unclear. CDR1 and CDR2 from the germline V gene are MNHNS and SASEGT. The length of the CDR3 is 14 residues. The CDR3 loop reads CACRVRLSTDTQYF. The CDR3 bases are TGTGCTTGCCGGGTCAGACTCAGCACAGATACGCAGTATTTT.

V usage is TRBV7-2 and J usage is TRBJ1-4, with TRBD1 matching over 8 bases. Trimming took 5 bases from V and 8 from J; bases not matched to a gene: 4. Looked up from germline, CDR1 is SGHTA and CDR2 is FQGNSA. This CDR3 region has 13 residues. CDR3 amino acids: CASSLRGREKLFF. CDR3 bases: TGTGCCAGCAGCCTCAGGGGGCGCGAAAAACTGTTTTTT.

The chain carries TRBV4-2 and TRBJ1-5; the match to TRBD1 covers 7 bases. Germline-derived CDR1 and CDR2 are LGHNA and YNFKEQ. The junction had 7 bases not matched to a gene; V was cut back by 2 bases and J by 0 bases. The CDR3 is made up of 17 amino acids. CDR3 DNA: TGTGCCAGCAGCCAATCCGACAGGGAGGATAGCAATCAGCCCCAGCATTTT. Protein: CASSQSDREDSNQPQHF.

A single count supports this clone. The chain joins TRBV7-9 to TRBJ2-5, with 13 bases lining up with TRBD2. Germline loops: CDR1 SEHNR, CDR2 FQNEAQ (reference sequence). The CDR3 totals 17 residues. V gave up 0 bases and J gave up 1 base; unmatched junction bases: 2. CDR3 loop: CASSLATSGGAQETQYF. The CDR3 DNA is TGTGCCAGCAGCTTAGCCACTAGCGGGGGGGCCCAAGAGACCCAGTACTTC.

The chain recombines TRBV19 with TRBJ1-1, with 9 nucleotides matching TRBD1. Losses at the gene ends were 8 bases for V and 4 bases for J; bases not matched to a gene: 5. Germline-derived CDR1 and CDR2 are LNHDA and SQIVND (reference sequence). The CDR3 runs 13 residues. CDR3 residues: CASWGDRATEAFF. CDR3 DNA: TGTGCCAGTTGGGGGGACAGGGCCACTGAAGCTTTCTTT.

The V and J genes are TRBV7-2 and TRBJ2-1; the match to TRBD2 covers 13 bases. Germline V lookup: CDR1 SGHTA, CDR2 FQGNSA. This CDR3 spans 17 amino acids. Trimming took 1 base from V and 0 from J; bases not matched to a gene: 0. CDR3 in DNA: TGTGCCAGCAGCTTAGGGACTAGCGGGGGCTCCTACAATGAGCAGTTCTTC. It is translated as CASSLGTSGGSYNEQFF.

The chain employs TRBV28 and TRBJ2-1, with D maybe TRBD2 (7 bases). Deletions cut 6 bases from V and 3 bases from J, with 21 bases between. The CDR3 covers 17 residues. Germline CDR1 reads MDHEN; CDR2 reads SYDVKM. The DNA of the CDR3 is TGTGCCAGCAGCCAGGCTGTCGGGGGGCGCTTCTACAATGAGCAGTTCTTC. This codes for CASSQAVGGRFYNEQFF.

This clone was seen only once. The chain has TRBV4-3 and TRBJ1-3; no clear D gene. Trimming shortened V by 1 base and J by 5 bases, and 9 bases separated the two germline ends. Germline V gene lookup returns CDR1 LGHNA and CDR2 YSLEER. The CDR3 has 14 residues. CDR3 residues: CASSQVTTRNTIYF. CDR3 in DNA: TGCGCCAGCAGCCAAGTCACTACCCGAAACACCATATATTTT.

The chain links TRBV27 to TRBJ1-1, with D possibly matching TRBD1 (6 bases). Germline V gene lookup returns CDR1 MNHEY and CDR2 SMNVEV (reference sequence). V lost 6 bases to trimming and J lost 1 base, with 9 bases between them. The CDR3 extends over 13 amino acids. The DNA of the CDR3 is TGTGCCAGCAGCTTCAGGGGGAACACTGAAGCTTTCTTT. Protein product: CASSFRGNTEAFF.

This chain joins TRBV28 and TRBJ2-5; TRBD2 agrees at 12 bases. Trimming removed 6 bases from V and 7 bases from J; junction bases left unmatched: 9. The CDR3 sequence is 15 residues long. Germline CDR1 is MDHEN and CDR2 is SYDVKM. In DNA, the CDR3 is TGTGCCAGCAGACCCGGGACTAGCGGGCGAGGGACCCAGTACTTC. Its translation is CASRPGTSGRGTQYF.

This chain connects TRBV28 to TRBJ2-2, with D uncertain. V was cut by 5 bases and J by 1 base, with 5 bases left in between. CDR1 and CDR2 from the germline V gene are MDHEN and SYDVKM. The CDR3 extends over 13 amino acids. The DNA of the CDR3 is TGTGCCAGCAGTGTAATGAACACCGGGGAGCTGTTTTTT. It is translated as CASSVMNTGELFF.

J is TRBJ1-1 and V is TRBV11-3, with unresolved D. The CDR3 contains 14 residues. CDR1 is SGHNT and CDR2 is YENEEA in the germline V gene. The V gene lost 1 base and the J gene lost 1 base, with 7 bases spanning the gap. CDR3: CASSLGGENTEAFF. The CDR3 region has the DNA TGTGCCAGCAGCTTAGGGGGAGAGAACACTGAAGCTTTCTTT.

The V call is TRBV4-1, the J call TRBJ2-1, with 9 bases matching TRBD1. CDR1 is MGHRA, CDR2 YSYEKL, per germline. The V gene end was trimmed by 1 base and the J gene end by 7 bases; junction bases not matched to a gene: 8. The CDR3 consists of 16 residues. As DNA, the CDR3 is TGCGCCAGCAGCCAAGGGCCGGGACAGGGTTTGAATGAGCAGTTCTTC. Its translation: CASSQGPGQGLNEQFF.

J is TRBJ2-5 and V is TRBV11-2; D might be TRBD2 (5 bases). This CDR3 region has 12 residues. Looked up from germline, CDR1 is SGHAT and CDR2 is FQNNGV. V lost 5 bases to trimming and J lost 7 bases, with 11 bases between them. The CDR3 coding sequence is TGTGCCAGCAGCCCCGACCGGGGGACCCAGTACTTC. The encoded protein is CASSPDRGTQYF.

The V and J genes are TRBV13 and TRBJ2-7, with TRBD2 matching over 7 bases. The V gene's germline CDR1 is PRHDT and CDR2 FYEKMQ (reference sequence). The CDR3 extends over 14 amino acids. V lost 5 bases and J lost 2; bases outside the gene matches: 6. The CDR3 reads CASSTSGLAYEQYF. As DNA, the CDR3 is TGTGCCAGCAGCACCTCCGGACTAGCCTACGAGCAGTACTTC.

The chain uses TRBV6-1 and TRBJ2-1, with D tentatively TRBD2 (5 bases). Germline lookup yields CDR1 MNHNS and CDR2 SASEGT. This CDR3 has 14 amino acids. Trimming stripped 4 bases from V and 4 bases from J, with 11 bases between. The CDR3 DNA sequence: TGTGCCAGCAGTGGGGAGACCTGGTACAATGAGCAGTTCTTC. It yields the protein CASSGETWYNEQFF.

The chain couples TRBV5-4 to TRBJ2-5; 14 nucleotides match TRBD2. V gave up 4 bases and J gave up 6 bases; unmatched junction bases: 5. This CDR3 has 15 residues. Germline V gives CDR1 SGHNT, CDR2 YYREEE (reference sequence). The CDR3 loop is CASSQGLAGGKTQYF. The CDR3 DNA reads as TGTGCCAGCAGCCAAGGACTAGCGGGGGGAAAGACCCAGTACTTC.